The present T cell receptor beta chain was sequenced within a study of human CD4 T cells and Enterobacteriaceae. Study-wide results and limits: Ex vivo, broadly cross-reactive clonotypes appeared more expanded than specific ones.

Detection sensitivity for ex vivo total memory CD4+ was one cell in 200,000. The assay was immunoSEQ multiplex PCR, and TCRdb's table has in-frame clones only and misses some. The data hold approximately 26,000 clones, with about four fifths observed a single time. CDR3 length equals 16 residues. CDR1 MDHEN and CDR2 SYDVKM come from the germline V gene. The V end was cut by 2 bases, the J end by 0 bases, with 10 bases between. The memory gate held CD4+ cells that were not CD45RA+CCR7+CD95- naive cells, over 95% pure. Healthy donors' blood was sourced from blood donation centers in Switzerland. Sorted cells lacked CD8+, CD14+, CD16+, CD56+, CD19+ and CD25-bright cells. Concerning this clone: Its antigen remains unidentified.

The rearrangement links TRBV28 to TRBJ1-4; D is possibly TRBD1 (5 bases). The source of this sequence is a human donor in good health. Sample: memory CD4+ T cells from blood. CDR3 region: CASSLRATATNEKLFF. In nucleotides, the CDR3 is TGTGCCAGCAGTTTACGAGCGACAGCAACTAATGAAAAACTGTTTTTT.